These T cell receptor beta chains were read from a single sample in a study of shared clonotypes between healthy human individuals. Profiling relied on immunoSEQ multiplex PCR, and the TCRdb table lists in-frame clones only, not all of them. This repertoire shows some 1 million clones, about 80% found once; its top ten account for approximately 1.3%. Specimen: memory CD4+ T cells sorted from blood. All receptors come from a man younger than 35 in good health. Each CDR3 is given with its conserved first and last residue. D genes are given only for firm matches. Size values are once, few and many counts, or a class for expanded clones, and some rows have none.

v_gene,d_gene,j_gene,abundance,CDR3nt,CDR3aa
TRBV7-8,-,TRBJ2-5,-,TGTGCCAGCAGCTTCGTGACAGGGACAGCGGGGGTGGAGACCCAGTACTTC,CASSFVTGTAGVETQYF
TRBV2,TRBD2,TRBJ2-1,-,TGTGCCAGCAGACTTAGCGGGAGGACAAACAATGAGCAGTTCTTC,CASRLSGRTNNEQFF
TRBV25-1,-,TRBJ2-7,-,TGTGCCAGCAGTGCCTCGGGCGGATCCTACGAGCAGTACTTC,CASSASGGSYEQYF
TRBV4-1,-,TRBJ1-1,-,TGCGCCAGCAGCCCCTCCCCGAACATGAACACTGAAGCTTTCTTT,CASSPSPNMNTEAFF
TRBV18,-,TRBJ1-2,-,TGTGCCAGCTCACCAGGGACGGGAGACGGTGGCTACACCTTC,CASSPGTGDGGYTF
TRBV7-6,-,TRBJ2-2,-,TGTGCCAGCAGCTTAGCGGGCAACGCGAACACCGGGGAGCTGTTTTTT,CASSLAGNANTGELFF
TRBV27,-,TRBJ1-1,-,TGTGCCAGCAGTTTCCGTGGAAGTGACACTGAAGCTTTCTTT,CASSFRGSDTEAFF
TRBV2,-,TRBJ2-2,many,TGTGCCAGCAGTGATGGTGCCGGGGAGCTGTTTTTT,CASSDGAGELFF
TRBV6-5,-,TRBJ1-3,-,TGTGCCAGCAGTTACGGTGCTTTCGGAAACACCATATATTTT,CASSYGAFGNTIYF
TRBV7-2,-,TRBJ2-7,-,TGTGCCAGCAGCTCCCCTTACAGTGCGACCTACGAGCAGTACTTC,CASSSPYSATYEQYF
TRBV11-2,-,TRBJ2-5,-,TGTGCCAGCAGCTCCGGAGCGGAAGTATTTGACAAAGAGACCCAGTACTTC,CASSSGAEVFDKETQYF
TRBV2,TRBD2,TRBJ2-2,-,TGTGCCAGCAGCACGACTAGCGGGAACACCGGGGAGCTGTTTTTT,CASSTTSGNTGELFF
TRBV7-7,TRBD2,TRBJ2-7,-,TGTGCTAGCAGCCCAGGACTAGCGGGGGAACCCTACGAGCAGTACTTC,CASSPGLAGEPYEQYF
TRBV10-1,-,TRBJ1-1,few,TGCGCCAGCAGTGATAGTCTTCTTGCACAAGCTTTCTTT,CASSDSLLAQAFF
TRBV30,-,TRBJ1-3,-,TGTGCCTGGAGGGACAGCGGACCTGGAAACACCATATATTTT,CAWRDSGPGNTIYF
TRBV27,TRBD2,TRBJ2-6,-,TGTGCCAGCAGCCGGGGGGGGGCTGGGGCCAACGTCCTGACTTTC,CASSRGGAGANVLTF
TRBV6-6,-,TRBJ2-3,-,TGTGCCAGCAGTTACGAGGGCCTCACAGATACGCAGTATTTT,CASSYEGLTDTQYF
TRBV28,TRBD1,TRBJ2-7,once,TGTGCCAGCAGGAAGACAGGGGCGCCCACCTACGAGCAGTACTTC,CASRKTGAPTYEQYF
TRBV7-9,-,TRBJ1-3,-,TGTGCCAGCAGGCCCGGCGGGGAATCGGGAAACACCATATATTTT,CASRPGGESGNTIYF
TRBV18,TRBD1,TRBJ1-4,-,TGTGCCAGCTCACCAAATAGTACAGGGGCTGAAAAACTGTTTTTT,CASSPNSTGAEKLFF
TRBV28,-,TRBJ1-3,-,TGTGCCAGCAGTTTATTAGGTGGAAACACCATATATTTT,CASSLLGGNTIYF
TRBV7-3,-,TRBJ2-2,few,TGTGCCAGCAGCTTACAACCCCTCAGTAGCGGAACTGACACCGGGGAGCTGTTTTTT,CASSLQPLSSGTDTGELFF
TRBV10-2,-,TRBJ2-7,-,TGCGCCAGAGAACGGGGACCCGTGAACTACGAGCAGTACTTC,CARERGPVNYEQYF
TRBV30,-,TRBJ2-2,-,TGTGCCTGGAGTCCCCCTCCACATAGCACCGGGGAGCTGTTTTTT,CAWSPPPHSTGELFF
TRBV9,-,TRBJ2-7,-,TGTGCCAGCAGCGTAGATCCCTTACAAGAGCAGTACTTC,CASSVDPLQEQYF
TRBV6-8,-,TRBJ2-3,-,TGTGCCAGCAGTTACTCGATGGCTAAGAGAGGGAGGCCCTTGGATACGCAGTATTTT,CASSYSMAKRGRPLDTQYF
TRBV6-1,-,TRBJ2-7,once,TGTGCCACTCTGTCCTTGCCGGACTACGAGCAGTACTTC,CATLSLPDYEQYF
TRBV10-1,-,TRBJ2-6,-,TGCGCCAGCAGCCCCGGACACTCTGGGGCCAACGTCCTGACTTTC,CASSPGHSGANVLTF
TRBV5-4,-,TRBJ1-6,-,TGTGCCAGCAGCATTGGAGTGGCCAGGGAAAATTCACCCCTCCACTTT,CASSIGVARENSPLHF
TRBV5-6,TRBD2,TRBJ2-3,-,TGTGCCAGCAGCGTGACTAGCAGGGCCTTCGGAGATACGCAGTATTTT,CASSVTSRAFGDTQYF
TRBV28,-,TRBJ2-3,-,TGTGCCAGCAGTTTCCTCTCAGGTACAGATACGCAGTATTTT,CASSFLSGTDTQYF
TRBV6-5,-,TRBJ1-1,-,TGTGCCCCCCAGGACGGATGGAACACTGAAGCTTTCTTT,CAPQDGWNTEAFF
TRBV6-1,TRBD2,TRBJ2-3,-,TGTGCCAGCAGTAGCGGGGCTAGCACAGATACGCAGTATTTT,CASSSGASTDTQYF
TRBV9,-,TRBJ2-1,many,TGTGCCAGCAGCGTCCTTCCCTCCTACAATGAGCAGTTCTTC,CASSVLPSYNEQFF
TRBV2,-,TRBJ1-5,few,TGTGCCAGCAGTGAATATGGGGAACGGCAGCCCCAGCATTTT,CASSEYGERQPQHF